This paragraph covers one T cell receptor (beta chain) sequence. No antigen is known for it. This CDR3 comprises 18 residues. V lost 3 bases and J lost 0; bases outside the gene matches: 11. From germline, CDR1 is MGHRA and CDR2 YSYEKL. The data originate from a study of shared clonotypes between healthy human individuals. Overall study findings and caveats: Non-shared clonotypes displayed generation probabilities falling below those of clonotypes present in all four donors.

The method was immunoSEQ multiplex PCR; TCRdb's version includes in-frame clones alone and lacks a portion of them. The table lists about 2.2 million clones, 80% to 95% of them singletons. Naive CD8 cells were CD45RO-negative, positively selected for CCR7, excluding terminally differentiated effector memory CD45RA+ cells. Recent vaccinations or acute infections were absent in the healthy HIV-negative adult donors. V gene TRBV4-1 combines with J gene TRBJ2-7, with 10 bases lining up with TRBD2. The sequenced sample was naive CD8+ T cells from PBMCs. The TCR sequence derives from a man between 18 and 29 years old in good health. Some clones in this sample may be carry-over from other donors' samples. The CDR3 reads CASSQGGLAGEYSYEQYF. The CDR3 nucleotides are TGCGCCAGCAGCCAGGGGGGGCTAGCGGGAGAATACTCCTACGAGCAGTACTTC.